One sample yielded the 16 T cell receptor beta chains listed below, sequenced in a study of human T cells and chemical hapten exposure. TCRdb itself ran the 5' RACE reads through MiXCR, one entry per CDR3 protein. The sample lists under 150,000 distinct CDR3 sequences, around 20% occurring once. Unfractionated whole blood yielded total RNA. These receptors were obtained from a human donor in good health.

This clonotype has a handful of counts. The chain couples TRBV5-8 to TRBJ1-3; perhaps TRBD1 as D (6 bases). The V end lost 3 bases, the J end lost 0 bases, and 10 bases lay between the germline ends. The CDR3 spans 15 residues. Germline V gives CDR1 SGHTS, CDR2 YDEGEE. CDR3 in amino acids: CASSSTQGSGNTIYF. The DNA for the CDR3 is TGTGCCAGCAGCTCAACACAGGGCTCTGGAAACACCATATATTTT. Filled out from reference TRBV5-8 and TRBJ1-3, the complete variable domain reads EAGVTQSPTHLIKTRGQQATLRCSPISGHTSVYWYQQALGLGLQFLLWYDEGEERNRGNFPPRFSGRQFPNYSSELNVNALELEDSALYLCASSSTQGSGNTIYFGEGSWLTVV.

This clonotype was counted ten times or more. The V call is TRBV10-3, the J call TRBJ2-4, with TRBD2 matching over 8 bases. Losses at the gene ends were 6 bases for V and 7 bases for J; bases not matched to a gene: 8. Germline CDR1 and CDR2: ENHRY and SYGVKD. The CDR3 is 14 residues long. The CDR3 protein is CAIRDAAGANIQYF. The CDR3 nucleotides are TGTGCCATCAGGGACGCAGCGGGAGCCAACATTCAGTACTTC.

The gene calls are TRBV7-2 and TRBJ2-1, with 12 bases aligning to TRBD2. The CDR3 runs 20 residues. Losses at the gene ends were 5 bases for V and 0 bases for J; bases not matched to a gene: 14. CDR1 is SGHTA and CDR2 is FQGNSA in the germline V gene. This CDR3 is CASSILGESSGRVSYNEQFF. CDR3 nucleotides: TGTGCCAGCAGCATACTGGGGGAGTCTAGCGGGAGGGTCTCCTACAATGAGCAGTTCTTC.

The chain combines TRBV10-3 with TRBJ1-5, with D possibly TRBD1 on 5 matching bases. This CDR3 has 14 amino acids. Germline lookup yields CDR1 ENHRY and CDR2 SYGVKD. Between the trimmed V and J ends, which lost 0 bases and 11 bases, there was a span of 14 bases. The CDR3 DNA is TGTGCCATCAGTGAGTCCGGGGGGGGACCGGCCCAGCATTTT. Amino acid sequence: CAISESGGGPAQHF.

The chain combines TRBV18 with TRBJ2-3; maybe TRBD1 (6 bases). This CDR3 spans 15 amino acids. CDR1 is KGHSH, CDR2 LQKENI, per germline. Trimming cost V 2 bases and J 3 bases, with 12 bases left between them. CDR3 region: CASSPIQGRTDTQYF. CDR3 coding DNA: TGTGCCAGCTCACCAATCCAGGGGCGGACAGATACGCAGTATTTT.

This clonotype was detected only a few times. V gene TRBV11-2 combines with J gene TRBJ2-7; D might be TRBD1 or TRBD2, each matching 5 bases. From germline, CDR1 is SGHAT and CDR2 FQNNGV. The CDR3 loop spans 14 amino acids. The V and J ends lost 5 bases and 3 bases respectively, with 14 bases between them. In nucleotides, the CDR3 is TGTGCCAGCAGCCCTCTCCTGGGACGCTACGAGCAGTACTTC. Its protein is CASSPLLGRYEQYF.

This clonotype was found many times. The chain joins TRBV30 to TRBJ2-5, with a tentative D call TRBD2 (5 bases). The V gene's germline CDR1 is GTSNPN and CDR2 SVGIG (reference sequence). The CDR3 is 13 residues long. Trimming stripped 0 bases from V and 4 bases from J, with 9 bases between. CDR3 in DNA: TGTGCCTGGAGTGTGCGGCGGGCAGAGACCCAGTACTTC. This encodes CAWSVRRAETQYF. Together with reference TRBV30 and TRBJ2-5, the CDR3 gives the full variable domain: SQTIHQWPATLVQPVGSPLSLECTVEGTSNPNLYWYRQAAGRGLQLLFYSVGIGQISSEVPQNLSASRPQDRQFILSSKKLLLSDSGFYLCAWSVRRAETQYFGPGTRLLVL.

The chain uses TRBV19 and TRBJ2-2; a possible D gene is TRBD2 (6 bases). CDR1 and CDR2 from the germline V gene are LNHDA and SQIVND (reference sequence). Trimming stripped 6 bases from V and 3 bases from J, with 11 bases between. This CDR3 region has 14 residues. The CDR3 region has the DNA TGTGCCAGTAGGTCGTGGGGGGACACCGGGGAGCTGTTTTTT. It yields the protein CASRSWGDTGELFF.

Note on this clonotype: One end of the junction varies from germline; a read error may be responsible. The CDR3 here is CASSLRGHEEKPFF. Here the CDR3 DNA reads TGTGCCAGCAGTTTACGGGGCCACGAGGAAAAACCGTTTTTT. The rearrangement joins TRBV28 to TRBJ1-4; TRBD1 is a possible D gene (5 bases). This CDR3 is built from 14 residues. Germline V lookup: CDR1 MDHEN, CDR2 SYDVKM.

The V call is TRBV3-1, the J call TRBJ1-6; TRBD1 is a possible D gene (5 bases). Germline V gene sequence: CDR1 LGHDT, CDR2 YNNKEL (reference sequence). The CDR3 runs 13 residues. Trimming pared 4 bases from V and 7 bases from J, leaving 8 bases between. The chain's CDR3 is CASSRQSNSPLHF. DNA for the CDR3: TGTGCCAGCAGCCGACAGTCCAATTCACCCCTCCACTTT. The whole variable domain, remainder taken from reference TRBV3-1 and TRBJ1-6, is DTAVSQTPKYLVTQMGNDKSIKCEQNLGHDTMYWYKQDSKKFLKIMFSYNNKELIINETVPNRFSPKSPDKAHLNLHINSLELGDSAVYFCASSRQSNSPLHFGNGTRLTVT.

V gene TRBV6-6 combines with J gene TRBJ1-4, with no clear D. V dropped 6 bases and J dropped 0 bases, with 8 bases sitting between them. The CDR3 length is 14 residues. Germline lookup yields CDR1 MNHNY and CDR2 SVGAGI (reference sequence). CDR3 residues: CASSPSATNEKLFF. CDR3 coding DNA: TGTGCCAGCAGCCCGAGTGCAACTAATGAAAAACTGTTTTTT.

This clonotype was counted only a few times. The chain uses TRBV5-1 and TRBJ2-4; TRBD1 matches at 9 bases. V lost 5 bases, J lost 0 bases, and 3 bases stayed unmatched. The length of the CDR3 is 15 residues. Germline V gives CDR1 SGHRS, CDR2 YFSETQ. The CDR3 region has the DNA TGCGCCAGCAGAACGGGACAGGGAGCCAAAAACATTCAGTACTTC. Its translation is CASRTGQGAKNIQYF.

V and J are TRBV6-1 and TRBJ2-4; D is unresolved. Deletions cut 6 bases from V and 0 bases from J, with 12 bases between. CDR1 MNHNS and CDR2 SASEGT come from the germline V gene. This CDR3 has 15 amino acids. As DNA, the CDR3 is TGTGCCAGCAGGGAGTTCTATCTAGCCAAAAACATTCAGTACTTC. The encoded protein is CASREFYLAKNIQYF.

The chain carries TRBV6-5 and TRBJ1-2, with D possibly matching TRBD1 (5 bases). The ends were cut back, 8 bases at V and 4 bases at J, with 14 bases in the middle. There are 13 residues in the CDR3. Germline CDR1 reads MNHEY; CDR2 reads SVGAGI. Here the CDR3 DNA reads TGTGCCAGCGCCCCCGACAGCCGCTATGGCTACACCTTC. Amino acid sequence: CASAPDSRYGYTF.

Only a few counts were recorded for this clonotype. The rearrangement joins TRBV6-5 to TRBJ2-1, with D perhaps matching TRBD2 (5 bases). With 7 bases removed from V and 8 bases from J, the gap between germline ends came to 12 bases. Germline V gene lookup returns CDR1 MNHEY and CDR2 SVGAGI. The CDR3 is 12 residues long. Here the CDR3 reads CASTGNADEQFF. Written as DNA, the CDR3 is TGTGCCAGCACCGGGAATGCCGATGAGCAGTTCTTC.

This chain's CDR3 is CASSLGQVANQPQHF. The CDR3 DNA follows: TGTGCCAGCAGCTTGGGGCAGGTGGCCAATCAGCCCCAGCATTTT. The J gene is TRBJ1-5, the V gene TRBV7-2; D is possibly TRBD1 (5 bases). With 3 bases removed from V and 3 bases from J, the gap between germline ends came to 12 bases. Germline V gives CDR1 SGHTA, CDR2 FQGNSA. The CDR3 extends over 15 amino acids. Using reference TRBV7-2 and TRBJ1-5 for the parts outside the CDR3, the full variable domain is GAGVSQSPSNKVTEKGKDVELRCDPISGHTALYWYRQSLGQGLEFLIYFQGNSAPDKSGLPSDRFSAERTGGSVSTLTIQRTQQEDSAVYLCASSLGQVANQPQHFGDGTRLSIL.